This TCR beta chain was identified in a study of T cell clones after liver transplantation. Study in general: Standard immunosuppression, with no induction, continued until 12-24 months after transplant. Timepoints were pre-transplant, pre-withdrawal, and after withdrawal was completed or failed.

The V end was cut by 1 base, the J end by 6 bases, with 12 bases between. Germline V gene lookup returns CDR1 MDHEN and CDR2 SYDVKM. CDR3 length: 14 residues. Repertoires were generated with immunoSEQ multiplex PCR, while TCRdb's copy carries only in-frame clones and drops some. The table lists under 60,000 clones, less than 75% of them singletons. The material was CD4+ T cells from blood, obtained at the 22-month timepoint. This TCR was recovered from a human patient who received a liver transplant. Some T cells may have originated in the graft donor. The chain uses TRBV28 and TRBJ1-2; perhaps TRBD1 as D (6 bases). The CDR3 reads CASSLFLQGNGYTF. CDR3 DNA: TGTGCCAGCAGTTTATTTTTGCAGGGGAATGGCTACACCTTC.